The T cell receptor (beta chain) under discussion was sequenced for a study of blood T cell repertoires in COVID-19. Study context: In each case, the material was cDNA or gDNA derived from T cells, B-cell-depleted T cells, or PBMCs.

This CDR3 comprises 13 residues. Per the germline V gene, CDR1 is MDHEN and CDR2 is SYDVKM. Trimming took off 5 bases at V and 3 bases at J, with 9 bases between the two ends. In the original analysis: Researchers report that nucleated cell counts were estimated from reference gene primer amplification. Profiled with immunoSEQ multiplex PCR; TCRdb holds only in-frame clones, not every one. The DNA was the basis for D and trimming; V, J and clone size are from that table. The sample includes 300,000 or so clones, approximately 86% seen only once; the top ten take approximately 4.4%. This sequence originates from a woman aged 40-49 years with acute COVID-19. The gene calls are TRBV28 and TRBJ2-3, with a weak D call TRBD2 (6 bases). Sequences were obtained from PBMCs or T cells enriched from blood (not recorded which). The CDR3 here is CASSLAQTDTQYF. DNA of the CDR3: TGTGCCAGCAGTCTAGCGCAAACAGATACGCAGTATTTT.